The sequence of this TCR beta chain was determined in a study of cytotoxic CD8 clonotypes in ibrutinib-treated CLL. Study background: Partial responses totalled approximately 25 and complete responses 2; after median about 67 months, about 15 remained remitted and around twelve progressed. Study-level findings and limits: Clonality increased with ibrutinib response but returned toward baseline at progression. T-cell clonality at baseline went above that of age-matched healthy donors and rose and fell with circulating CD8+ T-cell counts.

Produced via immunoSEQ multiplex PCR; TCRdb's table is partial and in-frame only. The sample shows 150,000 or so clones, around 84% of them seen only once. This clone appeared a few times. The target antigen is unknown. The receptor was isolated from a human donor with chronic lymphocytic leukemia. The sequences come from PBMCs, collected after 36 months of ibrutinib treatment.

The CDR3 region is CASSPQTPDYGYTF. Here the CDR3 DNA reads TGTGCCAGCTCACCACAGACCCCGGACTATGGCTACACCTTC. The V and J genes are TRBV18 and TRBJ1-2; D gene uncertain. Germline CDR1 is KGHSH and CDR2 is LQKENI. The CDR3 runs 14 residues. Trimming pared 1 base from V and 3 bases from J, leaving 9 bases between.